What follows is one T cell receptor (beta chain) and its context. The CDR3 totals 13 residues. Trimming removed 2 bases from V and 5 bases from J; junction bases left unmatched: 3. Per germline, CDR1 SGHTA and CDR2 FQGNSA. Data came from immunoSEQ multiplex PCR; TCRdb stores just in-frame clones and leaves some out. The sample shows 51,000 or so clones, 94% of them seen only once. This sample is drawn from a study of T cells after posttransplantation cyclophosphamide. This TCR was sampled from a woman aged 25 to 39 in good health and a related stem cell transplant donor. Specimen: PBMCs. The chain has TRBV7-2 and TRBJ2-7; 7 positions match TRBD2. CDR3 protein: CASSLWGGDEQYF. CDR3 DNA sequence: TGTGCCAGCAGCTTATGGGGAGGGGACGAGCAGTACTTC.